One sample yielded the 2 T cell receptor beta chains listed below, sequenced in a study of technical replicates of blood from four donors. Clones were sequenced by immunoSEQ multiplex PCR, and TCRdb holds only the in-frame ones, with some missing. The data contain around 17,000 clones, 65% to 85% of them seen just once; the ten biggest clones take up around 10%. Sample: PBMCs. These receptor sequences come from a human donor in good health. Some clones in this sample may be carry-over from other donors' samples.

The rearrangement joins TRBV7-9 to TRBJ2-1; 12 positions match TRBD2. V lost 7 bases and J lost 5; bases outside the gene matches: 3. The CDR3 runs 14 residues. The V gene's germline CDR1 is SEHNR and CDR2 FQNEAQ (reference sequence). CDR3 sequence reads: CASTWTSGDNEQFF. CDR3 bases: TGTGCCAGCACCTGGACTAGCGGGGACAATGAGCAGTTCTTC.

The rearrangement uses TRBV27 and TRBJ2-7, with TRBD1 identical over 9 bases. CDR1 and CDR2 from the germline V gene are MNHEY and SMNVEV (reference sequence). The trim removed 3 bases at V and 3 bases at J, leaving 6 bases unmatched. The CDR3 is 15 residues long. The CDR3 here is CASSLGQGVIYEQYF. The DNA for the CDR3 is TGTGCCAGCAGTTTGGGACAGGGAGTAATCTACGAGCAGTACTTC.